What follows describes a single T cell receptor beta chain. With 0 bases removed from V and 0 bases from J, the gap between germline ends came to 8 bases. The CDR3 runs 15 residues. Germline CDR1 is SGHRS and CDR2 is YFSETQ. The data were obtained in a study of shared clonotypes between healthy human individuals. Genomic DNA belonging to each subset was distributed in equal measure over several immunoSEQ plates. The unsorted PBMC sample used ten immunoSEQ deep assay plates. Original methodology: For the immunoSEQ data, sequences were junction-only without quality scores, so filtering differed. Sequencing was performed with immunoSEQ multiplex PCR; in TCRdb, only in-frame clones are kept and a portion is missing. Clone size and the V and J calls come from that table; the DNA yielded D and trimming. The repertoire holds about 490,000 clones, roughly 85% seen once, with about an eighth in the top ten.

All donors were healthy HIV-negative adults lacking recent acute infections or vaccinations. The sequenced sample consisted of PBMCs. The source of this sequence is a woman aged 40 to 50 in good health. Some clones in this sample may be carry-over from other donors' samples. The chain combines TRBV5-1 with TRBJ2-3, with D perhaps matching TRBD1 (6 bases). CDR3 protein: CASSLDQGSTDTQYF. As DNA, the CDR3 is TGCGCCAGCAGCTTGGACCAGGGGAGCACAGATACGCAGTATTTT. The full variable domain, in which reference TRBV5-1 and TRBJ2-3 provide the parts outside the CDR3, is KAGVTQTPRYLIKTRGQQVTLSCSPISGHRSVSWYQQTPGQGLQFLFEYFSETQRNKGNFPGRFSGRQFSNSRSEMNVSTLELGDSALYLCASSLDQGSTDTQYFGPGTRLTVL.